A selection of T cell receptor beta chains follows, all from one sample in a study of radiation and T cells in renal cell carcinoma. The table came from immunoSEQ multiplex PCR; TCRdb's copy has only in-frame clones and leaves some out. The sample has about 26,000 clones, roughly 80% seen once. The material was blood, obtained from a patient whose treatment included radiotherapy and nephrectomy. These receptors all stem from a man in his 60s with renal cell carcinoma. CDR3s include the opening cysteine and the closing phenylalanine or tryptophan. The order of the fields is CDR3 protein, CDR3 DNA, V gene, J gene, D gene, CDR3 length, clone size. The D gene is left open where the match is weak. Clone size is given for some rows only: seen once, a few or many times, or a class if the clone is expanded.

CDR3aa: CASSWRGLGTEAFF; CDR3nt: TGCGCCAGCAGCTGGAGAGGGTTGGGTACTGAAGCTTTCTTT; v_gene: TRBV5-1; j_gene: TRBJ1-1; d_gene: .; len: 14; abundance: few
CDR3aa: CASSLSTATNEKLFF; CDR3nt: TGTGCCAGCAGTCTTAGTACAGCAACTAATGAAAAACTGTTTTTT; v_gene: TRBV7-8; j_gene: TRBJ1-4; d_gene: .; len: 15; abundance: .
CDR3aa: CAISESTVGQGAREQYF; CDR3nt: TGTGCCATCAGTGAGTCGACGGTGGGACAGGGGGCACGGGAGCAGTACTTC; v_gene: TRBV10-3; j_gene: TRBJ2-5; d_gene: TRBD1; len: 17; abundance: .
CDR3aa: CASSWEHLYGYTF; CDR3nt: TGTGCCAGCAGTTGGGAACATCTCTATGGCTACACCTTC; v_gene: TRBV6-6; j_gene: TRBJ1-2; d_gene: .; len: 13; abundance: .
CDR3aa: CATSRGSSNTGELFF; CDR3nt: TGTGCCACCAGCAGAGGGAGCTCGAACACCGGGGAGCTGTTTTTT; v_gene: TRBV15; j_gene: TRBJ2-2; d_gene: .; len: 15; abundance: .
CDR3aa: CASRGLAGGTSTDTQYF; CDR3nt: TGTGCCAGCAGGGGACTAGCGGGAGGGACTAGCACAGATACGCAGTATTTT; v_gene: TRBV2; j_gene: TRBJ2-3; d_gene: TRBD2; len: 17; abundance: .
CDR3aa: CASSPRLQLDSYEQYF; CDR3nt: TGCGCCAGCAGCCCTAGACTCCAATTAGACTCCTACGAGCAGTACTTC; v_gene: TRBV5-1; j_gene: TRBJ2-7; d_gene: .; len: 16; abundance: .
CDR3aa: CASRRGAYEQYF; CDR3nt: TGTGCCAGCAGGAGAGGGGCCTACGAGCAGTACTTC; v_gene: TRBV5-5; j_gene: TRBJ2-7; d_gene: .; len: 12; abundance: .
CDR3aa: CASGLGWAGDEQFF; CDR3nt: TGTGCTAGTGGTTTGGGCTGGGCTGGGGATGAGCAGTTCTTC; v_gene: TRBV12-5; j_gene: TRBJ2-1; d_gene: .; len: 14; abundance: .
CDR3aa: CASSLREGYNEQFF; CDR3nt: TGTGCCAGCAGTTTGCGGGAGGGCTACAATGAGCAGTTCTTC; v_gene: TRBV2; j_gene: TRBJ2-1; d_gene: TRBD2; len: 14; abundance: few
CDR3aa: CASSRLGDTEAFF; CDR3nt: TGTGCCAGCTCACGTTTGGGGGACACTGAAGCTTTCTTT; v_gene: TRBV18; j_gene: TRBJ1-1; d_gene: .; len: 13; abundance: .
CDR3aa: CASSPRTSGSTDTQYF; CDR3nt: TGTGCCAGCTCACCGAGGACTAGCGGGAGCACAGATACGCAGTATTTT; v_gene: TRBV18; j_gene: TRBJ2-3; d_gene: TRBD2; len: 16; abundance: .
CDR3aa: CASSPDVSLVVEKLFF; CDR3nt: TGTGCCAGCAGCCCAGACGTATCCCTAGTAGTGGAAAAACTGTTTTTT; v_gene: TRBV7-9; j_gene: TRBJ1-4; d_gene: .; len: 16; abundance: .
CDR3aa: CAISDPGTSGNHEQYF; CDR3nt: TGTGCCATCAGTGACCCAGGGACTAGCGGGAATCACGAGCAGTACTTC; v_gene: TRBV10-3; j_gene: TRBJ2-7; d_gene: TRBD2; len: 16; abundance: .
CDR3aa: CATRAQLDLRQYF; CDR3nt: TGTGCCACCCGGGCCCAGCTAGACCTTAGGCAGTACTTC; v_gene: TRBV10-3; j_gene: TRBJ2-7; d_gene: .; len: 13; abundance: .
CDR3aa: CASSLGAGGQFF; CDR3nt: TGTGCCAGCAGCTTAGGTGCGGGAGGGCAGTTCTTC; v_gene: TRBV7-2; j_gene: TRBJ2-1; d_gene: TRBD2; len: 12; abundance: .
CDR3aa: CSAPLNDEQYF; CDR3nt: TGCAGTGCCCCCCTGAACGACGAGCAGTACTTC; v_gene: TRBV20-1; j_gene: TRBJ2-7; d_gene: .; len: 11; abundance: .
CDR3aa: CATSRETSGLGEQFF; CDR3nt: TGTGCCACCAGCAGAGAAACTAGTGGCCTAGGGGAGCAGTTCTTC; v_gene: TRBV15; j_gene: TRBJ2-1; d_gene: .; len: 15; abundance: .
CDR3aa: CASSRWGQGRTEAFF; CDR3nt: TGTGCCAGCAGCCGCTGGGGACAGGGGAGGACTGAAGCTTTCTTT; v_gene: TRBV11-2; j_gene: TRBJ1-1; d_gene: TRBD1; len: 15; abundance: .
CDR3aa: CASSSGTVFSYNEQFF; CDR3nt: TGTGCCAGCAGTTCCGGGACAGTCTTCTCCTACAATGAGCAGTTCTTC; v_gene: TRBV6-5; j_gene: TRBJ2-1; d_gene: TRBD1; len: 16; abundance: once
CDR3aa: CASSLFRVGTEETQYF; CDR3nt: TGCGCCAGCAGCTTGTTCCGAGTCGGGACTGAGGAGACCCAGTACTTC; v_gene: TRBV5-1; j_gene: TRBJ2-5; d_gene: .; len: 16; abundance: .
CDR3aa: CASIRTGDFWDQPQHF; CDR3nt: TGTGCCAGTATACGGACAGGGGATTTTTGGGATCAGCCCCAGCATTTT; v_gene: TRBV19; j_gene: TRBJ1-5; d_gene: TRBD1; len: 16; abundance: .
CDR3aa: CASSLVINSGTYTF; CDR3nt: TGCGCCAGCAGCTTGGTTATTAATTCGGGGACTTACACCTTC; v_gene: TRBV5-1; j_gene: TRBJ1-2; d_gene: .; len: 14; abundance: .
CDR3aa: CASSLGRGDGFYEQYF; CDR3nt: TGCGCCAGCAGCTTGGGGAGGGGTGACGGGTTCTACGAGCAGTACTTC; v_gene: TRBV5-1; j_gene: TRBJ2-7; d_gene: .; len: 16; abundance: .
CDR3aa: CASSLYTGGRDTEAFF; CDR3nt: TGTGCCAGCAGTTTATATACAGGGGGCAGGGACACTGAAGCTTTCTTT; v_gene: TRBV27; j_gene: TRBJ1-1; d_gene: TRBD1; len: 16; abundance: .
CDR3aa: CASSKIAGAGEQYF; CDR3nt: TGTGCCAGCAGTAAGATAGCGGGGGCCGGCGAGCAGTACTTC; v_gene: TRBV6-1; j_gene: TRBJ2-7; d_gene: TRBD2; len: 14; abundance: .
CDR3aa: CASSLTGGWPYEQYF; CDR3nt: TGTGCCAGCAGCCTGACAGGGGGATGGCCCTACGAGCAGTACTTC; v_gene: TRBV6-1; j_gene: TRBJ2-7; d_gene: TRBD1; len: 15; abundance: .
CDR3aa: CAWSHPSRDRGTYEQYF; CDR3nt: TGTGCCTGGAGTCACCCAAGCCGGGACAGGGGGACTTACGAGCAGTACTTC; v_gene: TRBV30; j_gene: TRBJ2-7; d_gene: TRBD1; len: 17; abundance: .
CDR3aa: CASSLGTGAPTDTQYF; CDR3nt: TGTGCCAGCAGCTTGGGGACAGGGGCCCCCACAGATACGCAGTATTTT; v_gene: TRBV11-1; j_gene: TRBJ2-3; d_gene: TRBD1; len: 16; abundance: few
CDR3aa: CASSWGSQGNGYTF; CDR3nt: TGTGCCAGCAGTTGGGGTTCTCAGGGAAATGGCTACACCTTC; v_gene: TRBV6-6; j_gene: TRBJ1-2; d_gene: .; len: 14; abundance: .
CDR3aa: CASSLESSGRPYEQYF; CDR3nt: TGTGCCAGCAGCTTAGAGAGTAGCGGGAGGCCCTACGAGCAGTACTTC; v_gene: TRBV7-9; j_gene: TRBJ2-7; d_gene: TRBD2; len: 16; abundance: medium-sized
CDR3aa: CASTTLRGAHYEQYF; CDR3nt: TGTGCCAGCACCACCCTCCGGGGTGCCCACTACGAGCAGTACTTC; v_gene: TRBV7-9; j_gene: TRBJ2-7; d_gene: .; len: 15; abundance: .
CDR3aa: CASSFLRDSQETQYF; CDR3nt: TGTGCCAGCAGCTTCCTCCGGGACTCCCAAGAGACCCAGTACTTC; v_gene: TRBV11-2; j_gene: TRBJ2-5; d_gene: .; len: 15; abundance: .
CDR3aa: CAWSVGGWNEQYF; CDR3nt: TGTGCCTGGAGTGTAGGTGGGTGGAACGAGCAGTACTTC; v_gene: TRBV30; j_gene: TRBJ2-7; d_gene: .; len: 13; abundance: .
CDR3aa: CASSATGTGIYEQYF; CDR3nt: TGTGCCAGCAGCGCAACCGGGACAGGGATCTACGAGCAGTACTTC; v_gene: TRBV9; j_gene: TRBJ2-7; d_gene: TRBD1; len: 15; abundance: .
CDR3aa: CASSVNHRDWFF; CDR3nt: TGTGCCAGCAGCGTAAATCACAGGGATTGGTTCTTC; v_gene: TRBV7-2; j_gene: TRBJ2-1; d_gene: .; len: 12; abundance: once
CDR3aa: CASGLPPGMGRHNEQFF; CDR3nt: TGTGCTAGTGGTTTGCCGCCCGGGATGGGGCGACACAATGAGCAGTTCTTC; v_gene: TRBV12-5; j_gene: TRBJ2-1; d_gene: .; len: 17; abundance: few
CDR3aa: CASSLTPSGWKEQYF; CDR3nt: TGTGCCAGCAGCTTAACCCCTAGCGGGTGGAAGGAGCAGTACTTC; v_gene: TRBV7-2; j_gene: TRBJ2-7; d_gene: TRBD2; len: 15; abundance: .
CDR3aa: CASSQGGSSYEQYF; CDR3nt: TGTGCCAGCAGTCAAGGGGGGTCCTCCTACGAGCAGTACTTC; v_gene: TRBV7-9; j_gene: TRBJ2-7; d_gene: .; len: 14; abundance: .
CDR3aa: CAWSGGAGWGEKLFF; CDR3nt: TGTGCCTGGAGTGGAGGGGCGGGTTGGGGTGAAAAACTGTTTTTT; v_gene: TRBV30; j_gene: TRBJ1-4; d_gene: .; len: 15; abundance: .
CDR3aa: CAVRRRYTGELFF; CDR3nt: TGTGCCGTGAGGCGGAGGTACACCGGGGAGCTGTTTTTT; v_gene: TRBV7-6; j_gene: TRBJ2-2; d_gene: .; len: 13; abundance: few
CDR3aa: CASSELDRDQPQHF; CDR3nt: TGTGCCAGCAGTGAATTAGACAGGGACCAACCCCAGCATTTT; v_gene: TRBV2; j_gene: TRBJ1-5; d_gene: TRBD1; len: 14; abundance: .
CDR3aa: CASSGASGKGTGELFF; CDR3nt: TGTGCCAGCAGTGGGGCTAGCGGGAAAGGCACCGGGGAGCTGTTTTTT; v_gene: TRBV25-1; j_gene: TRBJ2-2; d_gene: TRBD2; len: 16; abundance: .
CDR3aa: CASSLRDGPSGNGYTF; CDR3nt: TGTGCCAGCAGCTTGAGGGACGGACCATCTGGGAATGGCTACACCTTC; v_gene: TRBV7-2; j_gene: TRBJ1-2; d_gene: .; len: 16; abundance: .
CDR3aa: CASSFDQSGEQYF; CDR3nt: TGTGCCAGCAGCTTCGACCAAAGCGGCGAGCAGTACTTC; v_gene: TRBV11-2; j_gene: TRBJ2-7; d_gene: .; len: 13; abundance: .
CDR3aa: CASSRSGSPTDTQYF; CDR3nt: TGTGCCAGCAGCCGTTCCGGGTCCCCCACAGATACGCAGTATTTT; v_gene: TRBV5-4; j_gene: TRBJ2-3; d_gene: .; len: 15; abundance: .
CDR3aa: CASRSTDRPYEQYF; CDR3nt: TGCGCCAGCAGGTCAACGGACAGGCCGTACGAGCAGTACTTC; v_gene: TRBV5-1; j_gene: TRBJ2-7; d_gene: TRBD1; len: 14; abundance: .
CDR3aa: CASSDTRGVTDTQYF; CDR3nt: TGTGCCAGCAGTGACACTCGAGGGGTAACAGATACGCAGTATTTT; v_gene: TRBV6-1; j_gene: TRBJ2-3; d_gene: .; len: 15; abundance: few
CDR3aa: CASNLGWGQETQYF; CDR3nt: TGTGCCAGCAATTTGGGTTGGGGGCAAGAGACCCAGTACTTC; v_gene: TRBV2; j_gene: TRBJ2-5; d_gene: .; len: 14; abundance: .
CDR3aa: CASSIRVTLAYEQYF; CDR3nt: TGTGCCAGCAGCATCCGGGTCACCCTAGCCTACGAGCAGTACTTC; v_gene: TRBV5-6; j_gene: TRBJ2-7; d_gene: .; len: 15; abundance: .
CDR3aa: CASSATSGSSWEQFF; CDR3nt: TGTGCCAGCAGCGCGACTAGCGGCTCTTCATGGGAGCAGTTCTTC; v_gene: TRBV9; j_gene: TRBJ2-1; d_gene: TRBD2; len: 15; abundance: .
CDR3aa: CASSVGQGTYEQYF; CDR3nt: TGTGCCAGCAGCGTAGGACAGGGGACCTACGAGCAGTACTTC; v_gene: TRBV9; j_gene: TRBJ2-7; d_gene: TRBD1; len: 14; abundance: .
CDR3aa: CASSATGGVGAFF; CDR3nt: TGTGCCAGCAGCGCTACAGGGGGCGTAGGTGCTTTCTTT; v_gene: TRBV7-3; j_gene: TRBJ1-1; d_gene: TRBD1; len: 13; abundance: .
CDR3aa: CASSLIPGQGYNEQFF; CDR3nt: TGCGCCAGCAGCTTGATTCCGGGACAGGGGTACAATGAGCAGTTCTTC; v_gene: TRBV5-1; j_gene: TRBJ2-1; d_gene: TRBD1; len: 16; abundance: .
CDR3aa: CASSLSHSGANVLTF; CDR3nt: TGCGCCAGCAGCTTGTCTCACTCTGGGGCCAACGTCCTGACTTTC; v_gene: TRBV5-1; j_gene: TRBJ2-6; d_gene: .; len: 15; abundance: .
CDR3aa: CASSRIQILRDFHGNEQYF; CDR3nt: TGTGCCAGCTCTCGGATCCAAATTCTCCGGGACTTCCATGGGAACGAGCAGTACTTC; v_gene: TRBV18; j_gene: TRBJ2-7; d_gene: .; len: 19; abundance: .